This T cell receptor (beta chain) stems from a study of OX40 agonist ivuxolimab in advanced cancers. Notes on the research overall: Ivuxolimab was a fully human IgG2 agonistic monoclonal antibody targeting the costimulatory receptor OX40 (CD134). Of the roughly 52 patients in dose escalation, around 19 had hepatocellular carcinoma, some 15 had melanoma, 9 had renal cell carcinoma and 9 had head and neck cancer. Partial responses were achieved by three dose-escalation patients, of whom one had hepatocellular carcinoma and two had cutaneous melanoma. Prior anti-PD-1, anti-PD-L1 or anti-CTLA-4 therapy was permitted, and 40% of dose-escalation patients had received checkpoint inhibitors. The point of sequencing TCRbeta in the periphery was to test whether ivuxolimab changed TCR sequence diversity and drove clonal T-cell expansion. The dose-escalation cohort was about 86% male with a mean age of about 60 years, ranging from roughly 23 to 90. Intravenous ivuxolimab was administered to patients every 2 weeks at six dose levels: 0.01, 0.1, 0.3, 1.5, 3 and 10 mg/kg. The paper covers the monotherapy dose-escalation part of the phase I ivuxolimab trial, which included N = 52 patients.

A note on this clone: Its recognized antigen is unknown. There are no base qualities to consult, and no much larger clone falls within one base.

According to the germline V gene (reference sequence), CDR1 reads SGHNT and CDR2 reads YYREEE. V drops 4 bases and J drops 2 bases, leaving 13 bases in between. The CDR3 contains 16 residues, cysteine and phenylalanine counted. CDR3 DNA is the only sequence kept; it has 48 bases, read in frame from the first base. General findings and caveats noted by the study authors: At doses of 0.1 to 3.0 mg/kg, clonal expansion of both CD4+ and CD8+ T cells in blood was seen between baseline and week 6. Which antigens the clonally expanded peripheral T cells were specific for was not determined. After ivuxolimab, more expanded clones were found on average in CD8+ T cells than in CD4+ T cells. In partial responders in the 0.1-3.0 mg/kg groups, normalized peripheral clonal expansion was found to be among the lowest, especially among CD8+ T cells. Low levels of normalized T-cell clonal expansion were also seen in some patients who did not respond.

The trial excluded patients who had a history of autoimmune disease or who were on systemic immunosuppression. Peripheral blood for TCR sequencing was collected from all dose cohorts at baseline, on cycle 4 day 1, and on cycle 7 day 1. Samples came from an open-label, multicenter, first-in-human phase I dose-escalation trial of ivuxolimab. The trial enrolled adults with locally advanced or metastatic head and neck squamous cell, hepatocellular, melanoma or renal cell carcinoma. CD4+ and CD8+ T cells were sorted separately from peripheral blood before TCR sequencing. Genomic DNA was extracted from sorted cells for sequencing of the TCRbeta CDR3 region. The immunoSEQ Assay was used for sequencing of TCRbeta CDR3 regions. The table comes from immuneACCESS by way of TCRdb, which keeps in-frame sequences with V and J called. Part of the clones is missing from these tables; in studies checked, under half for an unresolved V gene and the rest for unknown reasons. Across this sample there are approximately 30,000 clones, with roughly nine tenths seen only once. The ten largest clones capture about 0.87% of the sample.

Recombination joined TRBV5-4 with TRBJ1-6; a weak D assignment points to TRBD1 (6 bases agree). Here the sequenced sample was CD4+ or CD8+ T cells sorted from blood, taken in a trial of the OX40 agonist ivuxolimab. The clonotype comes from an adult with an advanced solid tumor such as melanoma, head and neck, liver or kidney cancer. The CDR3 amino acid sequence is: CASSHAGGTYNSPLHF. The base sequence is TGTGCCAGCAGCCACGCGGGGGGCACCTATAATTCACCCCTCCACTTT.